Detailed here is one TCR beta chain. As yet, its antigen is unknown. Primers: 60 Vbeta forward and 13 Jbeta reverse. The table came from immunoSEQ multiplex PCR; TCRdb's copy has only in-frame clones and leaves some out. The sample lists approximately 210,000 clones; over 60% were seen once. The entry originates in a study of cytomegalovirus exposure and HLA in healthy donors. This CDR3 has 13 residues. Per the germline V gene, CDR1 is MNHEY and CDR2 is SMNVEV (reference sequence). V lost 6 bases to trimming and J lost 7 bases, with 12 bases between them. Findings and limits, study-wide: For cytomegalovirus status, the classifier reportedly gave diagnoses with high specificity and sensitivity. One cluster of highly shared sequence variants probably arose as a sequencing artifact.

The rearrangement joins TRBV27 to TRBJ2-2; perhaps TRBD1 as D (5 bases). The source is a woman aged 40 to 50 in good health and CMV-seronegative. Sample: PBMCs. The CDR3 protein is CASSVRAIGELFF. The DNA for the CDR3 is TGTGCCAGCAGCGTCAGGGCTATCGGGGAGCTGTTTTTT.